The clone carrying this T cell receptor (beta chain) was counted many times. This CDR3 region has 15 residues. Per the germline V gene, CDR1 is KGHSH and CDR2 is LQKENI. The trim removed 0 bases at V and 8 bases at J, leaving 6 bases unmatched. This specimen comes from a study of T-cell reconstitution after alpha-beta-depleted transplantation in children. Unique molecular identifiers were incorporated when the TCRbeta library was constructed. A single record per CDR3 protein comes from TCRdb applying MiXCR to the PCR reads. The table records fewer than 120,000 distinct CDR3 sequences, approximately 10% of them present only once.

The rearrangement uses TRBV18 and TRBJ1-4; 7 nucleotides line up with TRBD1. Sequencing was performed on PBMCs from the stem cell graft donor, taken from the stem cell graft. This sequence was found in a human donor who donated a stem cell graft to a child with acute lymphoblastic leukemia. The CDR3 nucleotides are TGTGCCAGCTCACCACCCCAGGGGGGCGCGGAAAAACTGTTTTTT. Its protein is CASSPPQGGAEKLFF.